Each of the 5 T cell receptor beta chains below was sequenced from the same sample in a study of spatial heterogeneity in lung cancer. Time point of the sample: sample taken at primary tumor resection. Extraction of whole RNA from tumor, nontumor lung or frozen PBMC preceded unsorted sequencing. TCRdb re-called the 5' RACE reads through MiXCR, storing one row per CDR3 protein. The sample comprises tens of thousands of distinct CDR3 sequences, around 8.6% of which are singletons, and 6.9% rests with the top ten. Here the sequenced sample was PBMCs, taken at surgery. These receptors originate from a male donor with early-stage non-small cell lung cancer.

The chain has TRBV19 and TRBJ1-5, with D tentatively TRBD1 (5 bases). The CDR3 runs 13 residues. Germline V lookup: CDR1 LNHDA, CDR2 SQIVND (reference sequence). V was pared by 4 bases and J by 6 bases, with 10 bases between. The CDR3 is CASSNGDRQPQHF. CDR3 DNA: TGTGCCAGTAGTAACGGGGACCGTCAGCCCCAGCATTTT.

The genes are TRBV4-2 and TRBJ1-1; TRBD1 agrees at 9 bases. CDR3 length: 15 residues. Germline V gene data show CDR1 as LGHNA and CDR2 as YNFKEQ. Germline trimming cut 5 bases from V and 3 bases from J; bases unmatched to any gene: 7. The chain's CDR3 is CASSKTGGDYTEAFF. Written as DNA, the CDR3 is TGTGCCAGCAGCAAGACAGGGGGAGACTACACTGAAGCTTTCTTT.

This clonotype was recorded a few times. The chain carries TRBV5-6 and TRBJ2-3; no firm D call. Germline loops: CDR1 SGHDT, CDR2 YYEEEE. CDR3 length equals 12 residues. V was pared by 4 bases and J by 3 bases, with 6 bases between. The CDR3: CASSQSTDTQYF. CDR3 nucleotides: TGTGCCAGCAGCCAATCGACAGATACGCAGTATTTT.

This clonotype showed up many times. The chain has TRBV5-1 and TRBJ2-5; D remains unclear. The CDR3 is made up of 14 amino acids. The V gene's germline CDR1 is SGHRS and CDR2 YFSETQ. Trimming pared 0 bases from V and 1 base from J, leaving 7 bases between. CDR3 sequence reads: CASSLAGPQETQYF. DNA for the CDR3: TGCGCCAGCAGCTTGGCCGGTCCCCAAGAGACCCAGTACTTC.

This clonotype showed up many times. The chain employs TRBV29-1 and TRBJ2-3, with D unclear. Germline V CDR1 and CDR2: SQVTM, ANQGSEA. V gave up 6 bases and J gave up 5 bases, with 12 bases separating them. The CDR3 extends over 12 amino acids. CDR3 region: CSVPSPGDTQYF. In nucleotides, the CDR3 is TGCAGCGTCCCGTCCCCAGGAGATACGCAGTATTTT.